This T cell receptor (beta chain) was captured by sequencing in a study of T cells in Graves' hyperthyroidism and ophthalmopathy. Whole-study results and caveats: In validation, the model predicted ophthalmopathy. These predictions came a median about 6.5 months before onset. In the blood, most expanded thyroid clonotypes above 0.001 appeared as well.

The study based diagnoses on clinical symptoms, serum thyroxine and TRAb, thyroid ultrasound and orbital computed tomography. As for this clonotype: Its target is not known.

Amplified regions were TCR beta CDR3 sequences from RNA transcripts. The HTBI primer set drove a first-round RT-PCR of the TCR CDR3. TCRdb used MiXCR to reprocess the multiplex PCR reads, holding one entry per CDR3 protein. The data show 300,000 or so distinct CDR3 sequences, with over 15% seen just once and roughly 53% held by the top ten. The CDR3 consists of 13 residues. CDR1 is SQVTM and CDR2 is ANQGSEA in the germline V gene. Trimming pared 1 base from V and 3 bases from J, leaving 7 bases between. The receptor's source is an older woman with Graves' ophthalmopathy. The specimen sequenced was blood. The rearrangement links TRBV29-1 to TRBJ1-5; D ambiguous. The CDR3 nucleotides read TGCAGCGTTGAAGTTGAGATCAATCAGCCCCAGCATTTT. Translation: CSVEVEINQPQHF.